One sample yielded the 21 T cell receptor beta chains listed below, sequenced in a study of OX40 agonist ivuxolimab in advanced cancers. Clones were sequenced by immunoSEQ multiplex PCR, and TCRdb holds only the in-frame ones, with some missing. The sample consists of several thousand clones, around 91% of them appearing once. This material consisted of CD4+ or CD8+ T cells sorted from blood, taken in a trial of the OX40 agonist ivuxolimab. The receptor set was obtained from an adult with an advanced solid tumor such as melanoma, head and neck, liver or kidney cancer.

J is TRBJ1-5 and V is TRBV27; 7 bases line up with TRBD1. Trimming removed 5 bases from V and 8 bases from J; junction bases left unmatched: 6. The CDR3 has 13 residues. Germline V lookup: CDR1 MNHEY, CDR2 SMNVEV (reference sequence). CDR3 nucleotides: TGTGCCAGCAGTGTGACAGGGATGGAGCCCCAGCATTTT. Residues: CASSVTGMEPQHF.

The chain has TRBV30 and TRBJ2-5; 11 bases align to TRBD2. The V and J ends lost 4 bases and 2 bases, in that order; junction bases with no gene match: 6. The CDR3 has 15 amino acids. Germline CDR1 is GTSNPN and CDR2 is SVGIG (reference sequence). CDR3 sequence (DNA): TGTGCCTGGAATCTAGCGGGGGGATTTCAAGAGACCCAGTACTTC. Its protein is CAWNLAGGFQETQYF. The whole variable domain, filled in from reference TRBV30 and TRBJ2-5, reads SQTIHQWPATLVQPVGSPLSLECTVEGTSNPNLYWYRQAAGRGLQLLFYSVGIGQISSEVPQNLSASRPQDRQFILSSKKLLLSDSGFYLCAWNLAGGFQETQYFGPGTRLLVL.

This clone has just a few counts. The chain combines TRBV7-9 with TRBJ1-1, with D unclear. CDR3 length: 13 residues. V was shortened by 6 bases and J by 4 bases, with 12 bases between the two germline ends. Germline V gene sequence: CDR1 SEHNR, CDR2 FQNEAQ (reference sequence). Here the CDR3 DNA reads TGTGCCAGCAGTCTAGGCGAGGGCACTGAAGCTTTCTTT. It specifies CASSLGEGTEAFF.

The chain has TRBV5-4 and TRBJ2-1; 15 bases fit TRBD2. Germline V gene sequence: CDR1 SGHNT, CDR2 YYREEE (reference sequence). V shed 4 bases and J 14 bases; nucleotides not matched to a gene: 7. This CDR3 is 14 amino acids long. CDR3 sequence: CASSQGLAGGWEFF. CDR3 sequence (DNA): TGTGCCAGCAGCCAGGGACTAGCGGGAGGTTGGGAGTTCTTC.

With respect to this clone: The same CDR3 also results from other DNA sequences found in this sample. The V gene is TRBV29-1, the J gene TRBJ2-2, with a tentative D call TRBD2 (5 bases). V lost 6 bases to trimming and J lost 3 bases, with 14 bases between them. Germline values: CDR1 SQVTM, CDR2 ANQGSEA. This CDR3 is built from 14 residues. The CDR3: CSVHRVGDTGELFF. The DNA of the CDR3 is TGCAGCGTCCACCGGGTCGGGGACACCGGGGAGCTGTTTTTT.

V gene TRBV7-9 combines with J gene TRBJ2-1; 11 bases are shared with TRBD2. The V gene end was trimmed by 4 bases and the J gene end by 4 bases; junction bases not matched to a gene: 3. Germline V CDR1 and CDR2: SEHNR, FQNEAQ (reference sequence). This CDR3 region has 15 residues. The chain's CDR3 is CASSSGTSGYNEQFF. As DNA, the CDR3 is TGTGCCAGCAGCTCCGGGACTAGCGGTTACAATGAGCAGTTCTTC.

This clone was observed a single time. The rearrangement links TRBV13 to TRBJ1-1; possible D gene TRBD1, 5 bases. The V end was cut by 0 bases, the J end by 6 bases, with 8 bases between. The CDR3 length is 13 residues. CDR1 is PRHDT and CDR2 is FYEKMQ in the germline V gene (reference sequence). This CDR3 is CASSLGQGSEAFF. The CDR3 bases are TGTGCCAGCAGCTTAGGCCAGGGCTCTGAAGCTTTCTTT.

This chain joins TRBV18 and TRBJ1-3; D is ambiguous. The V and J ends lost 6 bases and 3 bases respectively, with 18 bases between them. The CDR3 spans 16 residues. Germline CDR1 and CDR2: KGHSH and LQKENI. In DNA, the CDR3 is TGTGCCAGCTCCAATGGCCTTGGTGGAGTTGGAAACACCATATATTTT. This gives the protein CASSNGLGGVGNTIYF.

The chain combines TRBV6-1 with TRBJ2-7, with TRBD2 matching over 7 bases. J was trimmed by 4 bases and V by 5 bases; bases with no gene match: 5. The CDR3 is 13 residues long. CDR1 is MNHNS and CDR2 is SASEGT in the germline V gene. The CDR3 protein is CASSRAGMYEQYV. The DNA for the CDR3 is TGTGCCAGCAGTCGAGCGGGAATGTACGAGCAGTACGTC.

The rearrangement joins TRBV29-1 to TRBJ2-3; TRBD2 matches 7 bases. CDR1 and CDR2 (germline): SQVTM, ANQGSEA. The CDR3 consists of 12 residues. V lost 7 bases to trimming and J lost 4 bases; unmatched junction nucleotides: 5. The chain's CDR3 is CSGGGGPDTQYF. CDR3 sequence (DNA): TGCAGCGGGGGGGGAGGGCCAGATACGCAGTATTTT.

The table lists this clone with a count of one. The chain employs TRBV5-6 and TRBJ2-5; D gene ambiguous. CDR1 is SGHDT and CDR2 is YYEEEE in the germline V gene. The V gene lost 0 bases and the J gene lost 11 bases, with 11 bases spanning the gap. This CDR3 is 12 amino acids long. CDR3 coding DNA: TGTGCCAGCAGCTTGGCCTTGCAAGAGCAGTACTTC. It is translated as CASSLALQEQYF.

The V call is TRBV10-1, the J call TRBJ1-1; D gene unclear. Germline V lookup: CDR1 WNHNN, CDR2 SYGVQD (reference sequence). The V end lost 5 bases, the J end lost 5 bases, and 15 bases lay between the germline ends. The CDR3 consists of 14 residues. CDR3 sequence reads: CASSQWSGGTEAFF. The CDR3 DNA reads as TGCGCCAGCAGTCAGTGGAGCGGCGGAACTGAAGCTTTCTTT.

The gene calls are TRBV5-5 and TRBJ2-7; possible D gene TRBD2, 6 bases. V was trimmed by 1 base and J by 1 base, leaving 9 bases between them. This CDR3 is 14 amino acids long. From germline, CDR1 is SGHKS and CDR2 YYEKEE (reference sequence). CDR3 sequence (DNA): TGTGCCAGCAGCTTGATGGGGACTTCCTACGAGCAGTACTTC. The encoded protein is CASSLMGTSYEQYF.

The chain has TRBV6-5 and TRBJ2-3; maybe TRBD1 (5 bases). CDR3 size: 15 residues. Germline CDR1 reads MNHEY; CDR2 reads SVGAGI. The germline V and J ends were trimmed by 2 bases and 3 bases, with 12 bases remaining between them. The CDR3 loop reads CASSYGQGVTDTQYF. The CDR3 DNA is TGTGCCAGCAGTTACGGGCAGGGTGTGACAGATACGCAGTATTTT.

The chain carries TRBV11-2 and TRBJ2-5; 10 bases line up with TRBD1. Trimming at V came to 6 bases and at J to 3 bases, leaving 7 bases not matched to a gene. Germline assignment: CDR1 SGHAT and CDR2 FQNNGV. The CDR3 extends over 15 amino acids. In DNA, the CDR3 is TGTGCCAGCAGGTTTCCCGGGACAGGGGAAGAGACCCAGTACTTC. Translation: CASRFPGTGEETQYF.

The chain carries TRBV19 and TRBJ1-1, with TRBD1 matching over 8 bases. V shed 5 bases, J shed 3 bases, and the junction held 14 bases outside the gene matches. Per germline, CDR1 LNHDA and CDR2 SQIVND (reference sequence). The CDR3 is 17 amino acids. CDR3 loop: CASSARQGPPGDTEAFF. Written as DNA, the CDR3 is TGTGCCAGTAGTGCCAGACAGGGGCCCCCGGGGGACACTGAAGCTTTCTTT. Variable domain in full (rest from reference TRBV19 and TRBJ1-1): DGGITQSPKYLFRKEGQNVTLSCEQNLNHDAMYWYRQDPGQGLRLIYYSQIVNDFQKGDIAEGYSVSREKKESFPLTVTSAQKNPTAFYLCASSARQGPPGDTEAFFGQGTRLTVV.

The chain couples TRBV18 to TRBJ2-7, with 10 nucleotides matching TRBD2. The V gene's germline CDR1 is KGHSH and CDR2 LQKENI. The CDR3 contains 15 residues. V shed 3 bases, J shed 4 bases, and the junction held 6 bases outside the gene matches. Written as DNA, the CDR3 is TGTGCCAGCTCACCTTCGGGACTAGCGAGGTACGAGCAGTACTTC. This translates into CASSPSGLARYEQYF.

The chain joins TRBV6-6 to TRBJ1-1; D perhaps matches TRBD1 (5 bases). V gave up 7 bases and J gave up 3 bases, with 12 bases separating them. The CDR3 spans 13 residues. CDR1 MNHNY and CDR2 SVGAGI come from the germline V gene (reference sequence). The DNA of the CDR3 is TGTGCCAGCACCCAGGGTTTCGACACTGAAGCTTTCTTT. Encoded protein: CASTQGFDTEAFF.

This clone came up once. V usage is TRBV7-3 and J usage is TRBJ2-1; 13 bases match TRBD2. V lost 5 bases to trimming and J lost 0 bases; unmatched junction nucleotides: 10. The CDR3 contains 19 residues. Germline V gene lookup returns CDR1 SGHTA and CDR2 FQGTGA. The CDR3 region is CASSPWTSGSLSSYNEQFF. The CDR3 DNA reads TGTGCCAGCAGCCCTTGGACTAGCGGGAGCCTGAGCTCCTACAATGAGCAGTTCTTC.

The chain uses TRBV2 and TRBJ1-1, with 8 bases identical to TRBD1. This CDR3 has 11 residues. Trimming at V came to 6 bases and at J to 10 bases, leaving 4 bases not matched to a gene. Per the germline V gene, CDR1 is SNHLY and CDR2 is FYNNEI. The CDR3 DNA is TGTGCCAGCAGCTCGGACAGGGTAGCTTTCTTT. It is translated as CASSSDRVAFF.

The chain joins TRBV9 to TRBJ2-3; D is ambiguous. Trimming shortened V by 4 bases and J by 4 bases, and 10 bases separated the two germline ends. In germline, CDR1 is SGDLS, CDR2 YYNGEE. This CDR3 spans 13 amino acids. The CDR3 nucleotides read TGTGCCAGCAGCCCCCGTGGGGCAGATACGCAGTATTTT. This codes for CASSPRGADTQYF.